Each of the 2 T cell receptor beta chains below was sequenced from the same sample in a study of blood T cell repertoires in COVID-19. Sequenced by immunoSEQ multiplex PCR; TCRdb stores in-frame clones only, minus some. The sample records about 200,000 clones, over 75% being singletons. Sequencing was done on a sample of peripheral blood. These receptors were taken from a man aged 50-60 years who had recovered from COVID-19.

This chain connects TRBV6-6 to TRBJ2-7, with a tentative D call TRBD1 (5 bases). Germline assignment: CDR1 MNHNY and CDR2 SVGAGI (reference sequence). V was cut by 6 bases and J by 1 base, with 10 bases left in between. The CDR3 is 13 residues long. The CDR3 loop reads CASRDDSSYEQYF. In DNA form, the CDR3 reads TGTGCCAGCAGAGATGACAGTTCCTACGAGCAGTACTTC.

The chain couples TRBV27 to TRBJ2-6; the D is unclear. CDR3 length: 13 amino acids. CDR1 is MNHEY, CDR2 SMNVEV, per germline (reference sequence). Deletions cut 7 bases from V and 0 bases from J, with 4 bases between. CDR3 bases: TGTGCCAGCACAGACTCTGGGGCCAACGTCCTGACTTTC. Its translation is CASTDSGANVLTF.